This entry is about one T cell receptor beta chain. Its antigen is as yet unknown. This entry comes from a study of vaccination and CD4 T cells after COVID-19. About the research overall: Nasal swab PCR detected SARS-CoV-2 in convalescent patients, who comprised eight to ten mild cases and one severe case. Collection of post-COVID samples occurred a median about 100 days after diagnosis, spanning a range of 35 to 161.

Indicated treatment: approximately 10-day PBMC culture with coronavirus spike peptide pools or control peptides (ViraFEST assay). This CDR3 is 13 amino acids long. Germline lookup yields CDR1 DFQATT and CDR2 SNEGSKA (reference sequence). V lost 6 bases to trimming and J lost 10 bases, with 18 bases between them. CD4+ T cells that had been cultured provided DNA sequenced with the Oncomine TCR Beta short-read assay. Genomic DNA was extracted from cultured CD4+ T cells. In TCRdb, the PCR reads were re-called with MiXCR into one record per CDR3 protein. The top ten hold just over 35% of the sample, which has around 2,900 distinct CDR3 sequences, nearly 85% seen once.

Material for sequencing was CD4+ T cells from blood, cultured in vitro. The source of this sequence is a human donor who had recovered from COVID-19. The chain is built from TRBV20-1 and TRBJ1-4; weak D call: TRBD1 (5 bases). CDR3 sequence: CSARPGAEGKLFF. The CDR3 nucleotides are TGCAGTGCGAGGCCTGGGGCTGAAGGAAAACTGTTTTTT.